This T cell receptor (beta chain) stems from a study of blood T cell repertoires in COVID-19. Clones were read by immunoSEQ multiplex PCR, and TCRdb kept only the in-frame ones, dropping some. The data contain 150,000 to 250,000 clones, 87% of them singletons. V shed 5 bases and J 6 bases; nucleotides not matched to a gene: 3. The CDR3 contains 13 residues. Germline lookup yields CDR1 LNHDA and CDR2 SQIVND (reference sequence). There are a few counts of this clone. The sequenced material came from PBMCs or T cells enriched from blood (not recorded which). V is TRBV19 and J is TRBJ2-1; 8 positions agree with TRBD1. This TCR came from a woman aged 30 to 39 who had recovered from COVID-19. This chain's CDR3 is CASSDTGGNEQFF. CDR3 coding DNA: TGTGCCAGTAGTGATACAGGGGGCAATGAGCAGTTCTTC.